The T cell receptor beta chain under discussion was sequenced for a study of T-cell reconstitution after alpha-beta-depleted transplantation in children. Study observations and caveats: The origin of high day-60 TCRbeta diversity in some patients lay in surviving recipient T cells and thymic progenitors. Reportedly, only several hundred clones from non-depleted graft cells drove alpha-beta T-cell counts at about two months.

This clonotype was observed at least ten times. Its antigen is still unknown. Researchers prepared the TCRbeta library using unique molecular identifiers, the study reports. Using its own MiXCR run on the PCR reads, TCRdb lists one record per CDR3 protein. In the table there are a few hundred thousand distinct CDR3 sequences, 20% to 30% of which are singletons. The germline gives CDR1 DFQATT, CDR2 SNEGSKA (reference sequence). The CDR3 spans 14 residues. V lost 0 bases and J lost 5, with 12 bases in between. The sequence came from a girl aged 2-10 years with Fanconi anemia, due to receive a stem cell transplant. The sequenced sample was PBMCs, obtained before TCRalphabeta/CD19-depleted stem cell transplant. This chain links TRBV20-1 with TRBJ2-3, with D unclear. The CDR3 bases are TGCAGTGCTAGAGATTCGGGTAGAGTAGATACGCAGTATTTT. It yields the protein CSARDSGRVDTQYF.